The subject of this entry is one T cell receptor (beta chain). Its antigen is not yet known. No base quality information exists; no much larger clone differs at one position. This sample is drawn from a study of tumor-infiltrating lymphocytes in localized non-small cell lung cancer (dated by TCRdb to the early 2020s). Regarding the study in general: The cohort included patients whose samples were collected after neoadjuvant chemotherapy, as well as both smokers and never-smokers and several histologies. Resected tumor tissue and uninvolved lung tissue described as non-adjacent to the tumor were contributed by each patient, with both tissues obtained from the same patient. TCR sequencing was one of several integrated assays, alongside flow cytometry, multiplex immunofluorescence, RNA-seq, exome sequencing and proteomics, applied to the same patients. The overall ICON cohort comprised around 150 surgical patients with localized non-small cell lung cancer whose tumors were resected. A total of around 50 patients were part of the paired comparison of immunoSEQ T-cell fraction between tumor and uninvolved lung. General study outcomes and caveats: Because different assays used different pieces of the same tissue, intratumor heterogeneity could not be separated from technical variation. Tumor T-cell fraction from TCR sequencing was not associated with recurrence-free survival (p = 0.61). Consistent with immunofluorescence CD3 counts, TCRbeta sequencing supported greater T cell infiltration in tumors than in uninvolved lung tissue. The TCR-derived T-cell fraction showed no difference between the flow cytometry-defined immunotypes IM1 (good prognosis) and IM2 (poor prognosis). Because assay coverage varied across patients depending on available tissue quantity, TCR sequencing was performed for only a subset of the cohort.

The first patient joined ICON in the first half of 2016, and enrollment wrapped up when the last patient was enrolled in the second half of 2018. A subcohort of roughly 71 patients provided fresh tumor and matched uninvolved tissue for in-depth immune analyses, with TCR sequencing among those analyses. TCR sequencing was performed on DNA isolated from bulk tissue, without cell sorting. The T-cell fraction in tumor and uninvolved lung tissue was provided by TCR sequencing with the immunoSEQ assay. The authors' analysis ran thus. For survival analysis, patients were divided into high (upper tertile) and low (lower two tertiles) T-cell fraction groups, which were compared by log-rank test. A signed-rank test was used to test paired tumor versus uninvolved lung differences in T-cell fraction. The table was pulled from immuneACCESS by TCRdb, which kept in-frame rearrangements only. Such tables lose some clones; where checked, under half of the loss comes from unresolved V genes, and the rest has no known cause. V, J and clone size are taken as reported in that table, and D and trimming were inferred from the DNA itself. Across this sample there are about 16,000 clones, with roughly 69% seen only once. Together, the top ten hold 6.5% of the sample.

Sequences SGHTA (CDR1) and FQGNSA (CDR2) are obtained from the germline V gene. The V and J ends are trimmed by 2 bases and 1 base, leaving 5 bases between them. The cysteine opens and the phenylalanine closes a CDR3 of 13 amino acids. Of the read, only the CDR3 DNA is kept; its 39 bases are in frame from base 1. The chain was built from TRBV7-2 and TRBJ1-1; there is no confident call for the D gene. This receptor was identified in a human donor with non-small cell lung cancer. The sequencing sample was made of lung tumor tissue. The nucleotide sequence is TGTGCCAGCAGCTTACAAACGAACACTGAAGCTTTCTTT. Its protein reads: CASSLQTNTEAFF.